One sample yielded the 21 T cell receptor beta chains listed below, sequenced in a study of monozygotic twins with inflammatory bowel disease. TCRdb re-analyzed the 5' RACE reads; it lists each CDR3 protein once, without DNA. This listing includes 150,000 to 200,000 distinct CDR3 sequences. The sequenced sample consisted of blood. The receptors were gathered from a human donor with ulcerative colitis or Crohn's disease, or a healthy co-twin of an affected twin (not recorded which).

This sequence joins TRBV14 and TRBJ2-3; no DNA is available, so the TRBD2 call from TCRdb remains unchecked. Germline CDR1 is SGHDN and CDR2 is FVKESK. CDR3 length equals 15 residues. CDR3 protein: CASSQVRGGTDTQYF.

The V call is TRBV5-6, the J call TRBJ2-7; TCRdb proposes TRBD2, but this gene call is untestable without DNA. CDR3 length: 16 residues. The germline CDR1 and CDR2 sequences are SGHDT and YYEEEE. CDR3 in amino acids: CASSLDAGGTSYEQYF.

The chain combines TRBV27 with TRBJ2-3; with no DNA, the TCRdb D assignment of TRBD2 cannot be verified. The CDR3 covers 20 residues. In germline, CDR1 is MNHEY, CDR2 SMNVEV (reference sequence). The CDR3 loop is CASSPDRRRDGTSGTDTQYF.

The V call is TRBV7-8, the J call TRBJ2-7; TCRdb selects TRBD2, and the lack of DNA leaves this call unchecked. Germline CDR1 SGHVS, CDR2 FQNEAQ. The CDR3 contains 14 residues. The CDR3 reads CASSWVTSGREQYF.

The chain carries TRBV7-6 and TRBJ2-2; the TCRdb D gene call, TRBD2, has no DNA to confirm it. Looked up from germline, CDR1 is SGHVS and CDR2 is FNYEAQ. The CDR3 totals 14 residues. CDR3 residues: CASSPREYTGELFF.

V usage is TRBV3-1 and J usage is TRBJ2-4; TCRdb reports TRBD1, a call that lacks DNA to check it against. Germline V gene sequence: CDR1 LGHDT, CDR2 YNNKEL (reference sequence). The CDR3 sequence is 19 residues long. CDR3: CASSQEVGGGRKVKNIQYF.

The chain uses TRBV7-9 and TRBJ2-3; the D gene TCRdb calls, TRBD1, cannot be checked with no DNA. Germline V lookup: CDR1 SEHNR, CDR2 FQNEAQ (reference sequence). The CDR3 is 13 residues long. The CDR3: CASSLGERDTQYF.

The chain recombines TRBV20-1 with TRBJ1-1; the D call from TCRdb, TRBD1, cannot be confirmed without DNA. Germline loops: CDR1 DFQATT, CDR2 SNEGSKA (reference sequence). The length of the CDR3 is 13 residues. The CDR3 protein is CSAPQGGNTEAFF.

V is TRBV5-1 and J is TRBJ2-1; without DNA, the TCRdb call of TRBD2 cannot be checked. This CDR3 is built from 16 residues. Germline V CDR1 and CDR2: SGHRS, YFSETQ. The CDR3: CASGEDRLAGGNEQFF.

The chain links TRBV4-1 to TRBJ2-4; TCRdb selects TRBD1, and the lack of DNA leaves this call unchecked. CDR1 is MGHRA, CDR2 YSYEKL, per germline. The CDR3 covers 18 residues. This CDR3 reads CASSQVGADKGAKNIQYF.

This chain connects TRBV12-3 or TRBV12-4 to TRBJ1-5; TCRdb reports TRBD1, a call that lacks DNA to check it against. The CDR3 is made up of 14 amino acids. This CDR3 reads CASSKGGRFQPQHF.

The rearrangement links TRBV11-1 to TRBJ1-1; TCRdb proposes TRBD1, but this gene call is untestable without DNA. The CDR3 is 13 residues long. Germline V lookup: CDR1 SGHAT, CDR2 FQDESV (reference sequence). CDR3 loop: CASSRGQYTEAFF.

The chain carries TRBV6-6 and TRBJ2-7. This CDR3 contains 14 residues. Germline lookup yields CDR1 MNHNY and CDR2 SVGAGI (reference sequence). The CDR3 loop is CASSYDLSDYEQYF.

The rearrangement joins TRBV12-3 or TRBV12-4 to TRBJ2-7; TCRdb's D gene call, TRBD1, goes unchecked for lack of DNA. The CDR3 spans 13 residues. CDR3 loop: CASASGGGYEQYF.

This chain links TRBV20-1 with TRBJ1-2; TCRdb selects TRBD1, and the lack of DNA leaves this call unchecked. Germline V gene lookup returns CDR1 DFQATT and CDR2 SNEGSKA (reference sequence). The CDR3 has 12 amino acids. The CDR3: CSATRGPYGYTF.

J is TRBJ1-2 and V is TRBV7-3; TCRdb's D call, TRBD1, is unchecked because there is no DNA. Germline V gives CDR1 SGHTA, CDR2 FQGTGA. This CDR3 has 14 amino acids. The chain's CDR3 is CASSLTVGGYGYTF.

The CDR3 protein is CASSPSGGYNEQFF. The chain combines TRBV5-1 with TRBJ2-1; the TRBD2 assignment by TCRdb is unverifiable without DNA. This CDR3 comprises 14 residues. Germline V gives CDR1 SGHRS, CDR2 YFSETQ.

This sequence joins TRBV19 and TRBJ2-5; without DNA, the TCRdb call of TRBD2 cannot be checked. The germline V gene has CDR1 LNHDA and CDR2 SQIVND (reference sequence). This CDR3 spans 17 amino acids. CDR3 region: CASSMNPSRGFQETQYF.

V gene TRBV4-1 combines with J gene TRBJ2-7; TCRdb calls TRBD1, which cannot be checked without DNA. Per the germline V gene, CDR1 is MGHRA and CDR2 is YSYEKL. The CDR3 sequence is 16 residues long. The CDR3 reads CASSQGARTFPYEQYF.

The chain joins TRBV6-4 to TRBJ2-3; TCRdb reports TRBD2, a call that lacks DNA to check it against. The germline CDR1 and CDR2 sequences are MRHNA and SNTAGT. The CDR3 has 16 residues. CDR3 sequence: CASSALGLAGGDTQYF.

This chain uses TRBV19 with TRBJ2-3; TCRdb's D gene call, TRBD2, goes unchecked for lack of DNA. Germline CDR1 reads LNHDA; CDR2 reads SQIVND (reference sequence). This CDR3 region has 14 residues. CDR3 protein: CASSMGGGSDTQYF.